This T cell receptor (beta chain) was recovered during a study of blood T cells in healthy people across ages. Study findings and constraints: Significant beta diversity loss was already apparent by age roughly 38, declining roughly linearly.

Combining a sample-barcoded 5' primer with a J-beta primer mix, a second PCR ran for roughly 6 to 12 cycles. TCRdb redid the calling of the 5' RACE reads with MiXCR, one entry per CDR3 protein. The sample consists of 800,000 or so distinct CDR3 sequences, more than 20% of them appearing once. In its sample, this clonotype was seen a few times. The antigen is undetermined. This CDR3 has 14 residues. V dropped 7 bases and J dropped 2; count of bases not matched to a gene: 5. Germline V gene lookup returns CDR1 WSHSY and CDR2 SAAADI. These data also formed part of another study, on T cells of mothers and their children. That study adds: Study donors consisted of a few healthy Caucasian mothers and their six children. Each child contributed some 3 million TCR beta CDR3 reads, while each mother contributed over 8.5 million. There was no detection of any persistent microchimeric T cell clones.

This sequence was found in a boy aged 10-17 years in good health. The chain is built from TRBV10-2 and TRBJ1-2; TRBD1 agrees at 9 bases. The sample was blood. The CDR3 protein is CASNDRGTNYGYTF. DNA for the CDR3: TGCGCCAGCAACGACAGGGGGACGAACTATGGCTACACCTTC.